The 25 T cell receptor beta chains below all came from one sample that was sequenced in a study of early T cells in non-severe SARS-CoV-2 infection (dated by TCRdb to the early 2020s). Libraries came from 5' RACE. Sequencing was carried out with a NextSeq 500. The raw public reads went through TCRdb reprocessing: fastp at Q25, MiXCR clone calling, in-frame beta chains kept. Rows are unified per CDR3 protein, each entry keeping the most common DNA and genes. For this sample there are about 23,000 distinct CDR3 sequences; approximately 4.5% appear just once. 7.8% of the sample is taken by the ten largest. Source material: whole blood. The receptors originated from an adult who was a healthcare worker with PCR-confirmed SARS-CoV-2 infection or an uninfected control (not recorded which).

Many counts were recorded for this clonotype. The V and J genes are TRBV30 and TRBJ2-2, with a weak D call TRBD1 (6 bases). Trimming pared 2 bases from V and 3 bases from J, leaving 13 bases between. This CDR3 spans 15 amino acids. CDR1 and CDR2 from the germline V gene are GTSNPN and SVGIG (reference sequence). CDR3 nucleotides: TGTGCCTGGAGTCCTGTGGCAGGGGACACCGGGGAGCTGTTTTTT. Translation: CAWSPVAGDTGELFF.

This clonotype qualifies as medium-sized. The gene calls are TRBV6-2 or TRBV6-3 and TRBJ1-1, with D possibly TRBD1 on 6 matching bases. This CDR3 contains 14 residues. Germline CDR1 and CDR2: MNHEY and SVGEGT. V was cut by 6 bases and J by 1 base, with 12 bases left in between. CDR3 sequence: CASRGDTPNTEAFF. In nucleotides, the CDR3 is TGTGCCAGCAGGGGGGACACCCCGAACACTGAAGCTTTCTTT.

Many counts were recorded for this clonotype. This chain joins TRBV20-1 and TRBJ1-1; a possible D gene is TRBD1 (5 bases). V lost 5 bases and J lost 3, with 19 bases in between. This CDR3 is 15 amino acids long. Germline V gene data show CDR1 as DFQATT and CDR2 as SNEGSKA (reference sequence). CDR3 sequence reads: CSAVSGEATHTEAFF. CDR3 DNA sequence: TGCAGTGCTGTGTCGGGGGAGGCAACACACACTGAAGCTTTCTTT.

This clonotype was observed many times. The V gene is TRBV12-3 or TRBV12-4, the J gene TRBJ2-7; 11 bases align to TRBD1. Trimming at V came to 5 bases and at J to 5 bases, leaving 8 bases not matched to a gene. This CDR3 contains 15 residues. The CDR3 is CASSLRDRGGNEQYF. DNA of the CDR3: TGTGCCAGCAGTCTCAGGGACAGGGGGGGGAACGAGCAGTACTTC.

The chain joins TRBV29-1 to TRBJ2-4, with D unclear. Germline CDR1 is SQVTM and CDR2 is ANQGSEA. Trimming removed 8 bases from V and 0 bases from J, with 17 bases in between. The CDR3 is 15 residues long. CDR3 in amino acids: CSPRPRTIAKNIQYF. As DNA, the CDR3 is TGCAGCCCCCGTCCCCGCACCATAGCCAAAAACATTCAGTACTTC.

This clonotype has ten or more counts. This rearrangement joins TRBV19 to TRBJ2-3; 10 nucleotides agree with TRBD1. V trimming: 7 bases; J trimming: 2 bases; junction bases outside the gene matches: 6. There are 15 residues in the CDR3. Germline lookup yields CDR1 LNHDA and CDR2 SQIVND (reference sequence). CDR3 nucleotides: TGTGCCAGTACCTCCGGGACAGGGGCCACAGATACGCAGTATTTT. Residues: CASTSGTGATDTQYF.

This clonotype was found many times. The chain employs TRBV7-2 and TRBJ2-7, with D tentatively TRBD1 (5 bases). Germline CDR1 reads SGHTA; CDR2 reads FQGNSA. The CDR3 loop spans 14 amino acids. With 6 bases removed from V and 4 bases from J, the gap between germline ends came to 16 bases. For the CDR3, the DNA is TGTGCCAGCAGATCCCGGAGAGACAGTTACGAGCAGTACTTC. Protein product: CASRSRRDSYEQYF.

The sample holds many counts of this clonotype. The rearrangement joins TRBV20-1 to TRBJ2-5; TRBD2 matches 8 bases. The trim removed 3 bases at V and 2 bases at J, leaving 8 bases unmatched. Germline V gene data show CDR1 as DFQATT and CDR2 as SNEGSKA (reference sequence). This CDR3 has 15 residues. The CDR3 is CSASRVAGPQETQYF. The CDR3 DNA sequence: TGCAGTGCTAGTCGGGTAGCGGGGCCACAAGAGACCCAGTACTTC.

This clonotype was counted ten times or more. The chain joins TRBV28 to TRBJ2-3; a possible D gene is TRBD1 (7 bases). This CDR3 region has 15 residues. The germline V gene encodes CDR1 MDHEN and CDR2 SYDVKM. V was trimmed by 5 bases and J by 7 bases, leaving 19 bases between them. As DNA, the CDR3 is TGTGCCAGCAGTGATGGAGGAGGGGGCGCGAATACGCAGTATTTT. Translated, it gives CASSDGGGGANTQYF.

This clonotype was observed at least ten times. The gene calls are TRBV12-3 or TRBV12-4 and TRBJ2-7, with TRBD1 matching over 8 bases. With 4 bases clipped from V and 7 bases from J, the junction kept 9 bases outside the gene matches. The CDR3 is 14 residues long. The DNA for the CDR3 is TGTGCCAGCAGTTCTACGGACAGGGAGAGTGAGCAGTACTTC. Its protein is CASSSTDRESEQYF.

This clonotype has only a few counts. Written as DNA, the CDR3 is TGTGCCAGCAGCTTAGCAGAGACCCAGTACTTC. This codes for CASSLAETQYF. The chain joins TRBV11-2 to TRBJ2-5; no clear D. In germline, CDR1 is SGHAT, CDR2 FQNNGV. This CDR3 has 11 amino acids. V lost 1 base to trimming and J lost 4 bases, with 1 base between them.

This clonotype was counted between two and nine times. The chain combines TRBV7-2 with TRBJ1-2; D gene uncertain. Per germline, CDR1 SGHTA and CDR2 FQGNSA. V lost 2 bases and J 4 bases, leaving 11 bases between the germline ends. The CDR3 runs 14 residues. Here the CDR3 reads CASSLSQTTYGYTF. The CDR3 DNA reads TGTGCCAGCAGCTTATCACAGACTACCTATGGCTACACCTTC.

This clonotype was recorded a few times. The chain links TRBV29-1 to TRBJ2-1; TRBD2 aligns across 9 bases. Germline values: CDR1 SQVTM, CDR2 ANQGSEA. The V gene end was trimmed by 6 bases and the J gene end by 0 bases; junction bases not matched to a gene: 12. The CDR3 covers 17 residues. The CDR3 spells CSVPPERGGASYNEQFF. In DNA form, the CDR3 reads TGCAGCGTCCCCCCCGAGCGCGGGGGGGCCTCCTACAATGAGCAGTTCTTC.

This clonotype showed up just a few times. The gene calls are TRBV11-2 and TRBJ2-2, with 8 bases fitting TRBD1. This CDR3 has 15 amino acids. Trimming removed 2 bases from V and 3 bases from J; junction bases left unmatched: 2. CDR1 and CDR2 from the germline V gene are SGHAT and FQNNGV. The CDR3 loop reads CASSLQGAYTGELFF. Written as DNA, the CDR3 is TGTGCCAGCAGCTTACAGGGGGCGTACACCGGGGAGCTGTTTTTT.

CDR3 amino acids: CSVAGAPYEQYF. The CDR3 coding sequence is TGCAGCGTTGCGGGGGCGCCCTACGAGCAGTACTTC. The chain recombines TRBV29-1 with TRBJ2-7, with D perhaps TRBD1 or TRBD2 (6 bases each). V was trimmed by 4 bases and J by 2 bases, leaving 9 bases between them. This CDR3 is 12 amino acids long. From germline, CDR1 is SQVTM and CDR2 ANQGSEA.

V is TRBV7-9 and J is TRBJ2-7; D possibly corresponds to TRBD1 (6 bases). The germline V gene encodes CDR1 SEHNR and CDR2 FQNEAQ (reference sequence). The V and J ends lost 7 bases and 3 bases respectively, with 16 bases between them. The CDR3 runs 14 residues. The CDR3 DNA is TGTGCCAGCAAGAGCCAGGGGCCAGTCTACGAGCAGTACTTC. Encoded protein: CASKSQGPVYEQYF.

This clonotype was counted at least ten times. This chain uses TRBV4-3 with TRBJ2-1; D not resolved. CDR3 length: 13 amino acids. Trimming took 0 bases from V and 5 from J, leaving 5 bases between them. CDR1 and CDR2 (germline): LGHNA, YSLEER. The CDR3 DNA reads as TGCGCCAGCAGCCAAGAAAGAGACAATGAGCAGTTCTTC. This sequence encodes CASSQERDNEQFF.

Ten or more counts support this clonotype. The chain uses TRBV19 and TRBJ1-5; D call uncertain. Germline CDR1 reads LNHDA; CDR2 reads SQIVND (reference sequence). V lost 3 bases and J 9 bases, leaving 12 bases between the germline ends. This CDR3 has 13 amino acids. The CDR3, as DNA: TGTGCCAGTAGTATTGACGTCGTGAGGCCCCAGCATTTT. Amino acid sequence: CASSIDVVRPQHF.

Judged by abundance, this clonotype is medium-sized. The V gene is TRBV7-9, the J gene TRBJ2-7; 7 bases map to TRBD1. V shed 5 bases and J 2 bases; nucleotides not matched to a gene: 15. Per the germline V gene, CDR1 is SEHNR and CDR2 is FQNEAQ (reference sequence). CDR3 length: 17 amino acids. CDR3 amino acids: CASSTEHMGQRPYEQYF. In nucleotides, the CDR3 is TGTGCCAGCAGCACAGAACATATGGGACAGCGTCCCTACGAGCAGTACTTC.

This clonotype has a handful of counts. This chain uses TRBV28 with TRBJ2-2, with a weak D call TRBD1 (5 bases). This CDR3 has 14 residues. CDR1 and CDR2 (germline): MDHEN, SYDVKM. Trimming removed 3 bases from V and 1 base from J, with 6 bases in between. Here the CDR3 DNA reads TGTGCCAGCAGTTTGCAGGGGAACACCGGGGAGCTGTTTTTT. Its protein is CASSLQGNTGELFF. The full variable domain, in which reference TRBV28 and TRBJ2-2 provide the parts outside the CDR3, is DVKVTQSSRYLVKRTGEKVFLECVQDMDHENMFWYRQDPGLGLRLIYFSYDVKMKEKGDIPEGYSVSREKKERFSLILESASTNQTSMYLCASSLQGNTGELFFGEGSRLTVL.

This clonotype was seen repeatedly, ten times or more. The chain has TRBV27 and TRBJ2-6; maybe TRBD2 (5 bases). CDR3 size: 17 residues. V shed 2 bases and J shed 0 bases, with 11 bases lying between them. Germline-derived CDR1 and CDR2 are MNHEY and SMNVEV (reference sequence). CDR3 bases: TGTGCCAGCAGTTTAGGGAGAACGGGCTCTGGGGCCAACGTCCTGACTTTC. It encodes CASSLGRTGSGANVLTF.

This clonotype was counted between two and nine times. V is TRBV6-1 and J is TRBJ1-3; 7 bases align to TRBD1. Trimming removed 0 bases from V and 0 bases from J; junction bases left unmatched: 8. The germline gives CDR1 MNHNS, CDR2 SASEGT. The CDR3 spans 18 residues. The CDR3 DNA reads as TGTGCCAGCAGTGAAGCCGCGACAGGGAAGAGCTCTGGAAACACCATATATTTT. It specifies CASSEAATGKSSGNTIYF.

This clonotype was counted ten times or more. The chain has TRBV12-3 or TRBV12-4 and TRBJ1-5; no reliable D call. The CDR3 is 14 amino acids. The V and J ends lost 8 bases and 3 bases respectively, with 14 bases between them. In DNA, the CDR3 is TGTGCCAGCGTTAGCGTCCGGGCCAATCAGCCCCAGCATTTT. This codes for CASVSVRANQPQHF.

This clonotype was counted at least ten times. This CDR3 reads CASSQEKRGAGYNEQFF. The CDR3 DNA sequence: TGTGCCAGCAGCCAAGAGAAGCGGGGGGCGGGATACAATGAGCAGTTCTTC. The rearrangement links TRBV3-1 to TRBJ2-1; 9 nucleotides match TRBD2. V trimming: 0 bases; J trimming: 4 bases; junction bases outside the gene matches: 7. This CDR3 spans 17 amino acids. Germline V lookup: CDR1 LGHDT, CDR2 YNNKEL (reference sequence).

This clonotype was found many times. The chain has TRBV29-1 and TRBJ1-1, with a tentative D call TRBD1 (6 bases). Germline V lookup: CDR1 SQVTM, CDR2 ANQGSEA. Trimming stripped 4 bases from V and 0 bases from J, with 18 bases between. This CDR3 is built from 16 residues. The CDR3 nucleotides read TGCAGCGTTGTATATCAGTCAGGGGCGTTGAACACTGAAGCTTTCTTT. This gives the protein CSVVYQSGALNTEAFF. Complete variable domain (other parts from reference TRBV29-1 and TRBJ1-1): SAVISQKPSRDICQRGTSLTIQCQVDSQVTMMFWYRQQPGQSLTLIATANQGSEATYESGFVIDKFPISRPNLTFSTLTVSNMSPEDSSIYLCSVVYQSGALNTEAFFGQGTRLTVV.